The 6 T cell receptor beta chains listed next were all sequenced from one sample in a study of identical twins. TCRdb itself ran the 5' RACE reads through MiXCR, one entry per CDR3 protein. The table lists some 330,000 distinct CDR3 sequences, approximately 8.8% of them singletons. Sequences were obtained from naive T cells sorted from blood. Every receptor here comes from a woman aged 50 to 65 in good health.

The rearrangement joins TRBV11-2 to TRBJ2-1, with D possibly TRBD2 on 6 matching bases. Germline V gene data show CDR1 as SGHAT and CDR2 as FQNNGV. The V end was cut by 5 bases, the J end by 6 bases, with 14 bases between. CDR3 size: 14 residues. CDR3 residues: CASSPDNGSNEQFF. The CDR3 DNA reads TGTGCCAGCAGCCCCGATAACGGGAGCAATGAGCAGTTCTTC.

This clonotype was observed a handful of times. The chain employs TRBV21-1 and TRBJ2-3; TRBD2 is the table's D call, not checked against the DNA. TRBV21-1 is marked as a pseudogene. The CDR3 runs to 17 residues. CDR3 in DNA: TGTGCCAGCAGCAAGCCGGGACTAGCGGAAGAGGCAGATACGCAGTATTTT. This gives the protein CASSKPGLAEEADTQYF.

This clonotype came up many times. The chain combines TRBV9 with TRBJ2-1; D might be TRBD2 (5 bases). This CDR3 has 15 residues. V was pared by 0 bases and J by 5 bases, with 12 bases between. CDR1 and CDR2 from the germline V gene are SGDLS and YYNGEE. CDR3 protein: CASSVARRVDNEQFF. CDR3 in DNA: TGTGCCAGCAGCGTAGCGAGGCGGGTCGACAATGAGCAGTTCTTC. The full variable domain, with the rest looked up from reference TRBV9 and TRBJ2-1, is DSGVTQTPKHLITATGQRVTLRCSPRSGDLSVYWYQQSLDQGLQFLIQYYNGEERAKGNILERFSAQQFPDLHSELNLSSLELGDSALYFCASSVARRVDNEQFFGPGTRLTVL.

As concerns this clonotype: A clone one base away is much larger, so this may be a read error. The chain uses TRBV29-1 and TRBJ1-4, with D perhaps matching TRBD1 (6 bases). Trimming took off 5 bases at V and 7 bases at J, with 14 bases between the two ends. Germline CDR1 and CDR2: SQVTM and ANQGSEA. This CDR3 is 13 amino acids long. This chain's CDR3 is CSVQGGPSEKLFF. The CDR3 coding sequence is TGCAGCGTTCAAGGGGGTCCGAGTGAAAAACTGTTTTTT.

This clonotype was recorded many times. The chain is built from TRBV5-1 and TRBJ2-3, with 8 positions matching TRBD1. CDR1 is SGHRS, CDR2 YFSETQ, per germline. The CDR3 loop spans 16 amino acids. V lost 0 bases, J lost 3 bases, and 6 bases stayed unmatched. The CDR3 nucleotides read TGCGCCAGCAGCTTGGCAGGGGGCGGAAATACAGATACGCAGTATTTT. This codes for CASSLAGGGNTDTQYF.

This clonotype was seen many times. This chain links TRBV7-2 with TRBJ1-4; 7 nucleotides line up with TRBD1. The germline V gene encodes CDR1 SGHTA and CDR2 FQGNSA. The CDR3 loop spans 14 amino acids. With V trimmed by 6 bases and J by 7 bases, 8 bases remained unmatched. In DNA form, the CDR3 reads TGTGCCAGCAGTCCAGGGGGTGGTGCTGAAAAACTGTTTTTT. Translated: CASSPGGGAEKLFF. Complete variable domain (other parts from reference TRBV7-2 and TRBJ1-4): GAGVSQSPSNKVTEKGKDVELRCDPISGHTALYWYRQSLGQGLEFLIYFQGNSAPDKSGLPSDRFSAERTGGSVSTLTIQRTQQEDSAVYLCASSPGGGAEKLFFGSGTQLSVL.